The 23 T cell receptor beta chains reported below all come from one sample, sequenced in a study of OX40 agonist ivuxolimab in advanced cancers. The repertoire was sequenced with immunoSEQ multiplex PCR; TCRdb's copy has only in-frame clones and lacks some. The table records fewer than 85,000 clones, around 82% of them present only once. The material sequenced was CD4+ or CD8+ T cells sorted from blood, taken in a trial of the OX40 agonist ivuxolimab. The receptors here all came from an adult with an advanced solid tumor such as melanoma, head and neck, liver or kidney cancer.

The gene calls are TRBV6-6 and TRBJ2-5; 12 bases map to TRBD2. CDR1 MNHNY and CDR2 SVGAGI come from the germline V gene (reference sequence). Trimming cost V 4 bases and J 7 bases; bases outside gene matches: 10. CDR3 size: 16 residues. The CDR3 region has the DNA TGTGCCAGCAGTTTCTACGGTTCTAGCGGGGGGGGGACCCAGTACTTC. Amino acids: CASSFYGSSGGGTQYF.

This clone turned up a few times. The chain employs TRBV19 and TRBJ2-4; D is possibly TRBD1 (5 bases). This CDR3 has 17 residues. Trimming removed 3 bases from V and 1 base from J, with 16 bases in between. Per germline, CDR1 LNHDA and CDR2 SQIVND (reference sequence). The CDR3 DNA follows: TGTGCCAGTAGTATCACTGTAGGGGCGTGGGCCAAAAACATTCAGTACTTC. Protein product: CASSITVGAWAKNIQYF.

The chain recombines TRBV5-6 with TRBJ1-2; 8 nucleotides match TRBD1. V gave up 4 bases and J gave up 8 bases; unmatched junction bases: 16. CDR1 is SGHDT and CDR2 is YYEEEE in the germline V gene. The CDR3 consists of 16 residues. Here the CDR3 reads CASSPGTGGPSRGYTF. In nucleotides, the CDR3 is TGTGCCAGCAGCCCCGGGACAGGCGGACCCTCTAGGGGCTACACCTTC.

The rearrangement uses TRBV10-3 and TRBJ1-1, with TRBD1 identical over 9 bases. In germline, CDR1 is ENHRY, CDR2 SYGVKD. CDR3 length equals 14 residues. Trimming took 5 bases from V and 6 from J; bases not matched to a gene: 7. The CDR3 nucleotides read TGTGCCATCAGTTTTGGACAGGGGAGTTCTGAAGCTTTCTTT. It is translated as CAISFGQGSSEAFF.

The rearrangement joins TRBV28 to TRBJ1-2, with a weak D call TRBD1 (5 bases). The V and J ends lost 6 bases and 2 bases respectively, with 19 bases between them. Germline V gives CDR1 MDHEN, CDR2 SYDVKM. The CDR3 totals 16 residues. This chain's CDR3 is CASSPVSGTGNYGYTF. The CDR3 bases are TGTGCCAGCAGCCCCGTGTCAGGGACGGGCAACTATGGCTACACCTTC.

The rearrangement links TRBV5-4 to TRBJ1-2, with a weak D call TRBD1 (5 bases). The CDR3 extends over 14 amino acids. Trimming pared 1 base from V and 2 bases from J, leaving 9 bases between. Per the germline V gene, CDR1 is SGHNT and CDR2 is YYREEE (reference sequence). CDR3 nucleotides: TGTGCCAGCAGCTTGCAGGGTAGGAACTATGGCTACACCTTC. Its protein is CASSLQGRNYGYTF.

V usage is TRBV2 and J usage is TRBJ1-5; 7 nucleotides match TRBD1. This CDR3 has 16 amino acids. Germline-derived CDR1 and CDR2 are SNHLY and FYNNEI. V shed 5 bases and J 0 bases; nucleotides not matched to a gene: 7. This CDR3 is CASSSKTGYSNQPQHF. CDR3 DNA sequence: TGTGCCAGCAGTTCCAAGACAGGGTATAGCAATCAGCCCCAGCATTTT. Together with reference TRBV2 and TRBJ1-5, the CDR3 gives the full variable domain: EPEVTQTPSHQVTQMGQEVILRCVPISNHLYFYWYRQILGQKVEFLVSFYNNEISEKSEIFDDQFSVERPDGSNFTLKIRSTKLEDSAMYFCASSSKTGYSNQPQHFGDGTRLSIL.

The CDR3 sequence is CASSSRQEGGYEQYF. CDR3 DNA: TGTGCCAGCAGCTCACGACAGGAAGGAGGGTACGAGCAGTACTTC. The chain employs TRBV11-3 and TRBJ2-7, with D perhaps assigned TRBD1 or TRBD2 (6 bases each). Trimming took 4 bases from V and 4 from J, leaving 17 bases between them. The germline gives CDR1 SGHNT, CDR2 YENEEA. The CDR3 is made up of 15 amino acids. Full variable domain (remainder filled in from reference TRBV11-3 and TRBJ2-7): EAGVVQSPRYKIIEKKQPVAFWCNPISGHNTLYWYLQNLGQGPELLIRYENEEAVDDSQLPKDRFSAERLKGVDSTLKIQPAELGDSAVYLCASSSRQEGGYEQYFGPGTRLTVT.

The chain has TRBV7-2 and TRBJ2-5; D may be TRBD1 (5 bases). The J call may not be correct, given that the DNA end is closer to TRBJ2-7. This CDR3 comprises 14 residues. CDR1 SGHTA and CDR2 FQGNSA come from the germline V gene. CDR3 DNA sequence: TGTGCCAGCAGCGCACAGGAGCCGCCCTACGAGCAGTACTTC. Amino acids: CASSAQEPPYEQYF.

The chain is built from TRBV11-2 and TRBJ1-2; D call uncertain. V was clipped by 4 bases and J by 1 base, with 4 bases between them. This CDR3 spans 12 amino acids. Germline V gene data show CDR1 as SGHAT and CDR2 as FQNNGV. The CDR3 DNA sequence: TGTGCCAGCAGCTCCGTTAACTATGGCTACACCTTC. Translated, it gives CASSSVNYGYTF.

The chain employs TRBV4-1 and TRBJ1-5; D might be TRBD1 (6 bases). Trimming stripped 0 bases from V and 2 bases from J, with 8 bases between. The CDR3 extends over 15 amino acids. Germline values: CDR1 MGHRA, CDR2 YSYEKL. In DNA form, the CDR3 reads TGCGCCAGCAGCCAAGAACCAGGGGGCAATCAGCCCCAGCATTTT. Its protein product is CASSQEPGGNQPQHF.

The table lists this clone with a few counts. The CDR3 loop is CASSSLEAPGQGATDTQYF. The CDR3, as DNA: TGTGCCAGCAGCTCCTTGGAGGCCCCGGGACAGGGGGCCACAGATACGCAGTATTTT. The gene calls are TRBV11-3 and TRBJ2-3, with 12 bases fitting TRBD1. There are 19 residues in the CDR3. Trimming cost V 4 bases and J 2 bases; bases outside gene matches: 13. Germline V gene lookup returns CDR1 SGHNT and CDR2 YENEEA.

V usage is TRBV4-2 and J usage is TRBJ2-7; a possible D gene is TRBD2 (5 bases). Germline CDR1 and CDR2: LGHNA and YNFKEQ. This CDR3 has 13 amino acids. V lost 3 bases and J 4 bases, leaving 10 bases between the germline ends. The DNA of the CDR3 is TGTGCCAGCAGCCAGGGAGACTTTTACGAGCAGTACTTC. This sequence encodes CASSQGDFYEQYF.

The genes are TRBV7-9 and TRBJ1-1; no clear D gene. Trimming pared 3 bases from V and 3 bases from J, leaving 14 bases between. Germline CDR1 reads SEHNR; CDR2 reads FQNEAQ (reference sequence). The CDR3 totals 15 residues. The CDR3 DNA sequence: TGTGCCAGCAGCTTTGTCCGGGGAGGAGACACTGAAGCTTTCTTT. This translates into CASSFVRGGDTEAFF. The full variable domain, completed using reference TRBV7-9 and TRBJ1-1, is DTGVSQNPRHKITKRGQNVTFRCDPISEHNRLYWYRQTLGQGPEFLTYFQNEAQLEKSRLLSDRFSAERPKGSFSTLEIQRTEQGDSAMYLCASSFVRGGDTEAFFGQGTRLTVV.

J is TRBJ2-4 and V is TRBV7-2; a weak D match, TRBD1 (5 bases). CDR1 SGHTA and CDR2 FQGNSA come from the germline V gene. This CDR3 is 14 amino acids long. With 3 bases removed from V and 7 bases from J, the gap between germline ends came to 13 bases. CDR3 loop: CASSFRAGPNIQYF. DNA for the CDR3: TGTGCCAGCAGCTTCAGAGCAGGGCCCAACATTCAGTACTTC.

The chain has TRBV7-9 and TRBJ2-3; D ambiguous. Trimming removed 5 bases at V and 2 bases at J, with 20 bases between. The CDR3 contains 17 residues. Germline loops: CDR1 SEHNR, CDR2 FQNEAQ (reference sequence). Here the CDR3 DNA reads TGTGCCAGCAGCCGCCCTCAAACCACATGGTACACAGATACGCAGTATTTT. This translates into CASSRPQTTWYTDTQYF.

The chain links TRBV5-1 to TRBJ1-4; D is unresolved. This CDR3 contains 14 residues. Per the germline V gene, CDR1 is SGHRS and CDR2 is YFSETQ. V dropped 1 base and J dropped 4 bases, with 8 bases sitting between them. The chain's CDR3 is CASSLSTSNEKLFF. The CDR3 DNA reads as TGCGCCAGCAGCTTGTCGACCAGTAATGAAAAACTGTTTTTT.

V is TRBV27 and J is TRBJ2-1; TRBD2 aligns across 7 bases. The CDR3 contains 16 residues. Looked up from germline, CDR1 is MNHEY and CDR2 is SMNVEV (reference sequence). J gave up 4 bases and V 5 bases, and 11 bases lay outside the gene matches. CDR3 residues: CASSPLSLAGYNEQFF. Here the CDR3 DNA reads TGTGCCAGCAGTCCCCTGTCCTTAGCGGGTTACAATGAGCAGTTCTTC.

V usage is TRBV9 and J usage is TRBJ2-2, with D unresolved. V shed 4 bases and J shed 5 bases, with 12 bases lying between them. Per the germline V gene, CDR1 is SGDLS and CDR2 is YYNGEE. The CDR3 has 14 amino acids. The CDR3 coding sequence is TGTGCCAGCAGCAATTGGGCCACAACCGGGGAGCTGTTTTTT. Encoded protein: CASSNWATTGELFF.

The chain employs TRBV30 and TRBJ2-1; possible D gene TRBD2, 7 bases. The CDR3 spans 14 residues. V was trimmed by 3 bases and J by 4 bases, leaving 13 bases between them. Germline CDR1 reads GTSNPN; CDR2 reads SVGIG (reference sequence). The CDR3, as DNA: TGTGCCTGGAGCCTGGGGGGGCAGTACAATGAGCAGTTCTTC. It translates to CAWSLGGQYNEQFF.

This chain joins TRBV18 and TRBJ1-2; no reliable D call. V lost 2 bases, J lost 5 bases, and 12 bases lay in between. The germline CDR1 and CDR2 sequences are KGHSH and LQKENI. The CDR3 is made up of 14 amino acids. CDR3 nucleotides: TGTGCCAGCTCACCAACGCCCGACGAGTATGGCTACACCTTC. Translated, it gives CASSPTPDEYGYTF.

This sequence joins TRBV7-2 and TRBJ1-2; D ambiguous. This CDR3 has 14 amino acids. The germline CDR1 and CDR2 sequences are SGHTA and FQGNSA. V shed 3 bases and J shed 0 bases, with 8 bases lying between them. The CDR3, as DNA: TGTGCCAGCAGCTTTGCAGATCCTAACTATGGCTACACCTTC. Protein sequence: CASSFADPNYGYTF. Looking up the rest from reference TRBV7-2 and TRBJ1-2 gives the full variable domain: GAGVSQSPSNKVTEKGKDVELRCDPISGHTALYWYRQSLGQGLEFLIYFQGNSAPDKSGLPSDRFSAERTGGSVSTLTIQRTQQEDSAVYLCASSFADPNYGYTFGSGTRLTVV.

This clone showed up just a few times. The chain employs TRBV7-2 and TRBJ1-1; D perhaps matches TRBD1 (5 bases). V lost 6 bases to trimming and J lost 1 base, with 12 bases between them. This CDR3 comprises 14 residues. Germline assignment: CDR1 SGHTA and CDR2 FQGNSA. This CDR3 reads CASRAGTGNTEAFF. DNA for the CDR3: TGTGCCAGCAGAGCGGGGACGGGGAACACTGAAGCTTTCTTT.